A selection of T cell receptor beta chains follows, all from one sample in a study of patients and donors after allogeneic stem cell transplantation. TCRdb re-analysed the RT-PCR reads in MiXCR, keeping a single row per CDR3 protein. The profile shows about a million distinct CDR3 sequences, around 17% of them singletons. Source material: blood, either unsorted or a sorted T cell fraction (not recorded which). These receptor sequences come from a human donor who was either an allogeneic HSCT recipient or a stem cell or donor lymphocyte infusion donor (not recorded which). It is not recorded whose cells these are; they may come from a transplant donor. The CDR3 runs from the conserved cysteine through the conserved F or W. Fields, in order: D gene, clone size, J gene, V gene, CDR3 DNA, CDR3 protein. A D gene is named only where the DNA matches it firmly. The size field is filled for only some rows; it gives once, few, many or a size class.

TRBD1	-	TRBJ1-1	TRBV4-2	TGTGCCAGCAGCCAAGCGGTTCAGGGGGCGGCCCTGAACACTGAAGCTTTCTTT	CASSQAVQGAALNTEAFF
-	-	TRBJ2-3	TRBV5-1	TGCGCCAGCAGCCCAGAGTCCAGCACAGATACGCAGTATTTT	CASSPESSTDTQYF
-	few	TRBJ2-1	TRBV5-1	TGCGCCAGCCTGGAGGGTTTCAATAACCGTAGCTCCTACAATGAGCAGTTCTTC	CASLEGFNNRSSYNEQFF
-	-	TRBJ2-3	TRBV6-2/TRBV6-3	TGTGCCATACAGGGCGGAAATACGCAGTATTTT	CAIQGGNTQYF
-	few	TRBJ2-3	TRBV14	TGTGCCAGCAGCTCGAGGGGCAGCCTTACAGATACGCAGTATTTT	CASSSRGSLTDTQYF
TRBD1	few	TRBJ1-1	TRBV5-1	TGCGCCAGCAGCGTAGGGGGCTGGAACACTGAAGCTTTCTTT	CASSVGGWNTEAFF
TRBD2	many	TRBJ2-1	TRBV12-3/TRBV12-4	TGTGCCATCTGGGGCGGGGGGACCTACAATGAGCAGTTCTTC	CAIWGGGTYNEQFF
-	-	TRBJ1-1	TRBV15	TGTGCCACCAGCAGAGGCCTTGAAATGAACACTGAAGCTTTCTTT	CATSRGLEMNTEAFF
TRBD1	-	TRBJ1-2	TRBV29-1	TGCAGCGTTGATGGACAGGCTAACTATGGCTACACCTTC	CSVDGQANYGYTF
TRBD2	-	TRBJ2-3	TRBV7-3	TGTGCCAGCAGCTCCTCGGGTTTCAAGACTAGCGGGAGCGCAGATACGCAGTATTTT	CASSSSGFKTSGSADTQYF
TRBD1	-	TRBJ1-3	TRBV7-2	TGTGCCAGCAGCCTAATGGACAGGGACGGAAACACCATATATTTT	CASSLMDRDGNTIYF
TRBD1	-	TRBJ1-2	TRBV29-1	TGCAGCGTTCCGGACAGGGACTATGGCTACACCTTC	CSVPDRDYGYTF
-	-	TRBJ2-3	TRBV9	TGTGCCAGCAGCGTAGAGGAGAGGGCAGATACGCAGTATTTT	CASSVEERADTQYF
-	few	TRBJ2-2	TRBV6-2/TRBV6-3	TGTGCCAGCAGTTACCACCAGGGATCTCCCACCGGGGAGCTGTTTTTT	CASSYHQGSPTGELFF
-	-	TRBJ1-5	TRBV20-1	TGCAGTGCTAGCTGGCAGAAGAATCAGCCCCAGCATTTT	CSASWQKNQPQHF
TRBD1	few	TRBJ1-2	TRBV2	TGTGCCAGCAGCCTCCGGGACAGGGGGCCAGCTAACTATGGCTACACCTTC	CASSLRDRGPANYGYTF
-	many	TRBJ1-2	TRBV29-1	TGCAGCGTTGTAGGGCTGACGGTCGATGGCTACACCTTC	CSVVGLTVDGYTF
TRBD1	-	TRBJ1-5	TRBV6-1	TGTGCCAGCAGTCGAGGACAGGGCCGGGGACAGCCCCAGCATTTT	CASSRGQGRGQPQHF
-	-	TRBJ1-1	TRBV7-9	TGTGCCAGCAGCTTAATAGACACTGAAGCTTTCTTT	CASSLIDTEAFF
-	-	TRBJ2-5	TRBV7-8	TGTGCCAGCAGCTTACGGCTCCTGGAGACCCAGTACTTC	CASSLRLLETQYF
TRBD1	-	TRBJ2-1	TRBV4-3	TGCGCCAGCAGCCAAGTTTTGGGACAGAGCTCCTACAATGAGCAGTTCTTC	CASSQVLGQSSYNEQFF
-	many	TRBJ2-5	TRBV7-9	TGTGCCAGCAGTCCAGTAGGAGAGACCCAGTACTTC	CASSPVGETQYF